These 18 T cell receptor beta chains share one sample of origin, sequenced in a study of T-cell memory formation after mild COVID-19 (dated by TCRdb to about 2021). Library preparation employed 5' RACE. Sequencing used an Illumina NovaSeq 6000. In-frame beta chains were kept once TCRdb had trimmed the public reads at Q25 with fastp and called clones with MiXCR. Each CDR3 protein gets just one entry, which takes the most common genes and DNA from the rows behind it. The sample profile shows some 86,000 distinct CDR3 sequences; roughly 25% of them were found once. The ten largest clones capture 42% of the sample. Sequenced material: PBMCs or a T cell subset sorted from them (not recorded which). Receptor source: a man aged 18 to 29 who had mild COVID-19 (a few samples of this study predate the infection). The sample titles of this study are shuffled in the database, so cell type and time point are left out; the donor was told from shared clones.

J is TRBJ1-2 and V is TRBV23-1, with TRBD1 matching 8 bases. TRBV23-1 is noted as an ORF with a role that remains uncertain. The CDR3 loop spans 15 amino acids. The junction had 15 bases not matched to a gene; V was cut back by 10 bases and J by 5 bases. In DNA, the CDR3 is TGCGCCAACCCTAGGACAGGGCTTATTCCATATGGCTACACCTTC. Translated, it gives CANPRTGLIPYGYTF.

This chain uses TRBV20-1 with TRBJ2-3, with D tentatively TRBD1 (6 bases). Germline V gene sequence: CDR1 DFQATT, CDR2 SNEGSKA (reference sequence). V dropped 1 base and J dropped 5 bases, with 10 bases sitting between them. The CDR3 spans 13 residues. This chain's CDR3 is CSARGGGRDTQYF. In DNA form, the CDR3 reads TGCAGTGCTAGAGGAGGGGGAAGAGATACGCAGTATTTT.

There are a few counts of this clonotype. The chain recombines TRBV6-4 with TRBJ1-3; D is possibly TRBD1 (5 bases). In germline, CDR1 is MRHNA, CDR2 SNTAGT. Trimming took off 4 bases at V and 0 bases at J, with 10 bases between the two ends. The CDR3 runs 15 residues. The CDR3 region is CASSATVHSGNTIYF. CDR3 in DNA: TGTGCCAGCAGTGCGACAGTGCACTCTGGAAACACCATATATTTT.

This clonotype appeared a few times. The chain joins TRBV7-8 to TRBJ2-7; D is possibly TRBD1 (6 bases). The CDR3 is 14 residues long. The germline V and J ends were trimmed by 5 bases and 7 bases, with 18 bases remaining between them. Germline lookup yields CDR1 SGHVS and CDR2 FQNEAQ. The CDR3 bases are TGTGCCAGCAGCCTCGTCAGGGGTGGTCGAGAGCAGTACTTC. Translating it yields CASSLVRGGREQYF.

This chain joins TRBV4-1 and TRBJ2-3; D uncertain. V was shortened by 4 bases and J by 6 bases, with 17 bases between the two germline ends. This CDR3 has 15 residues. Germline CDR1 MGHRA, CDR2 YSYEKL. CDR3 sequence (DNA): TGCGCCAGCAGCCTTCGAGAGGTTAGGCGGGATACGCAGTATTTT. This codes for CASSLREVRRDTQYF.

This rearrangement joins TRBV2 to TRBJ2-1; D assignment may be TRBD1 or TRBD2 (5 bases each). Between the trimmed V and J ends, which lost 6 bases and 5 bases, there was a span of 20 bases. The germline CDR1 and CDR2 sequences are SNHLY and FYNNEI. The CDR3 has 16 residues. The CDR3 DNA reads as TGTGCCAGCAGGAGCGAGCGAGGGGCAATCAACAATGAGCAGTTCTTC. This gives the protein CASRSERGAINNEQFF. The whole variable domain, filled in from reference TRBV2 and TRBJ2-1, reads EPEVTQTPSHQVTQMGQEVILRCVPISNHLYFYWYRQILGQKVEFLVSFYNNEISEKSEIFDDQFSVERPDGSNFTLKIRSTKLEDSAMYFCASRSERGAINNEQFFGPGTRLTVL.

The chain uses TRBV5-1 and TRBJ1-2; D may be TRBD1 (5 bases). Germline V lookup: CDR1 SGHRS, CDR2 YFSETQ. V was clipped by 1 base and J by 2 bases, with 18 bases between them. The CDR3 length is 17 residues. This CDR3 is CASSLTISDTLNYGYTF. For the CDR3, the DNA is TGCGCCAGCAGCTTGACCATCTCGGACACCCTCAACTATGGCTACACCTTC.

The gene calls are TRBV4-1 and TRBJ1-1; D uncertain. The CDR3 length is 19 residues. With 3 bases removed from V and 0 bases from J, the gap between germline ends came to 23 bases. Germline V gene data show CDR1 as MGHRA and CDR2 as YSYEKL. The CDR3 spells CASSQFAVEGKHMNTEAFF. The CDR3, as DNA: TGCGCCAGCAGCCAGTTTGCCGTGGAGGGAAAACACATGAACACTGAAGCTTTCTTT.

The J gene is TRBJ2-7, the V gene TRBV2; no reliable D call. V gave up 3 bases and J gave up 6 bases, with 12 bases separating them. This CDR3 contains 13 residues. Germline CDR1 SNHLY, CDR2 FYNNEI. This chain's CDR3 is CASSEILNSEQYF. The CDR3 coding sequence is TGTGCCAGCAGTGAGATCCTAAACAGCGAGCAGTACTTC.

This clonotype was detected a few times. The V call is TRBV7-9, the J call TRBJ1-2; 8 bases are shared with TRBD1. The V gene's germline CDR1 is SEHNR and CDR2 FQNEAQ (reference sequence). The CDR3 spans 15 residues. J was trimmed by 3 bases and V by 8 bases; bases with no gene match: 11. CDR3: CASVSTDRDHYGYTF. The CDR3 coding sequence is TGTGCCAGCGTTTCCACGGACAGGGATCACTATGGCTACACCTTC. The whole variable domain, filled in from reference TRBV7-9 and TRBJ1-2, reads DTGVSQNPRHKITKRGQNVTFRCDPISEHNRLYWYRQTLGQGPEFLTYFQNEAQLEKSRLLSDRFSAERPKGSFSTLEIQRTEQGDSAMYLCASVSTDRDHYGYTFGSGTRLTVV.

The rearrangement uses TRBV6-5 and TRBJ2-5, with D possibly TRBD1 on 5 matching bases. From germline, CDR1 is MNHEY and CDR2 SVGAGI. The CDR3 runs 15 residues. V gave up 2 bases and J gave up 6 bases, with 16 bases separating them. DNA for the CDR3: TGTGCCAGCAGTTACGGCCCGACCGACAGAAAGACCCAGTACTTC. Amino acid sequence: CASSYGPTDRKTQYF.

This clonotype has a handful of counts. This chain links TRBV7-9 with TRBJ2-7, with TRBD2 as a possible D gene (6 bases). Per germline, CDR1 SEHNR and CDR2 FQNEAQ (reference sequence). Trimming removed 3 bases from V and 0 bases from J, with 9 bases in between. The CDR3 spans 14 residues. The CDR3 is CASSFWDSSYEQYF. In DNA form, the CDR3 reads TGTGCCAGCAGCTTTTGGGACTCCTCCTACGAGCAGTACTTC.

This chain connects TRBV12-3 or TRBV12-4 to TRBJ2-1, with D possibly being TRBD1 (6 bases). V lost 5 bases to trimming and J lost 3 bases, with 11 bases between them. The CDR3 runs to 14 residues. The CDR3 here is CASSRGQSYNEQFF. The CDR3 DNA reads TGTGCCAGCAGTCGCGGACAGAGCTACAATGAGCAGTTCTTC.

This clonotype has a handful of counts. CDR3 residues: CASSLRFTGELFF. CDR3 DNA: TGCGCCAGCAGCCTAAGGTTCACCGGGGAGCTGTTTTTT. The chain recombines TRBV4-3 with TRBJ2-2; the D is unclear. The CDR3 runs to 13 residues. Trimming took off 4 bases at V and 4 bases at J, with 7 bases between the two ends. The germline V gene encodes CDR1 LGHNA and CDR2 YSLEER.

This clonotype was detected a few times. The chain has TRBV14 and TRBJ2-3; D uncertain. There are 16 residues in the CDR3. Germline V gives CDR1 SGHDN, CDR2 FVKESK. The V gene lost 3 bases and the J gene lost 2 bases, with 15 bases spanning the gap. As DNA, the CDR3 is TGTGCCAGCAGCCAGAAGTTAACAACCATCACAGATACGCAGTATTTT. This translates into CASSQKLTTITDTQYF.

V gene TRBV19 combines with J gene TRBJ2-1; TRBD2 matches at 10 bases. From germline, CDR1 is LNHDA and CDR2 SQIVND (reference sequence). V trimming: 1 base; J trimming: 7 bases; junction bases outside the gene matches: 4. This CDR3 contains 15 residues. CDR3 sequence (DNA): TGTGCCAGTAGTATAGGAGCGGGGGGGCGTAATGAGCAGTTCTTC. It specifies CASSIGAGGRNEQFF.

This clonotype was seen only a few times. This CDR3 reads CASSPIQAGTYNEQFF. The CDR3 nucleotides read TGTGCCAGCAGCCCAATACAAGCGGGAACCTACAATGAGCAGTTCTTC. The chain employs TRBV7-6 and TRBJ2-1; 7 bases align to TRBD2. From germline, CDR1 is SGHVS and CDR2 FNYEAQ. After removal of 5 bases from V and 2 bases from J, the junction contained 9 bases not matched to a gene. This CDR3 is 16 amino acids long.

The chain has TRBV5-5 and TRBJ1-5; the D gene is possibly TRBD1 (6 bases). The CDR3 totals 15 residues. In germline, CDR1 is SGHKS, CDR2 YYEKEE (reference sequence). V lost 0 bases to trimming and J lost 1 base, with 8 bases between them. The CDR3 DNA is TGTGCCAGCAGCTTGGAAGGGGGAAGCAATCAGCCCCAGCATTTT. This sequence encodes CASSLEGGSNQPQHF.